These T cell receptor beta chains were read from a single sample in a study of shared clonotypes between healthy human individuals. The table came from immunoSEQ multiplex PCR; TCRdb's copy has only in-frame clones and leaves some out. The sample records 980,000 or so clones, approximately 76% being singletons. Specimen: memory CD4+ T cells sorted from blood. Receptors were obtained from a man aged 18 to 35 in good health. CDR3s leave out the opening cysteine and the closing phenylalanine or tryptophan.

j_gene | v_gene | CDR3aa
TRBJ2-7 | TRBV27 | ASSFSGRVEQY
TRBJ1-1 | TRBV10-3 | AISERAENTEAF
TRBJ1-6 | TRBV5-8 | ASSLIGGDSYNSPLH
TRBJ1-2 | TRBV9 | ASSVTNYGYT
TRBJ2-6 | TRBV7-2 | ASSLTGAYSGANVLT
TRBJ2-3 | TRBV4-3 | ASSQEGLASSTDTQY
TRBJ1-5 | TRBV2 | ASSPDRGGYQPQH
TRBJ1-1 | TRBV6-1 | ASSIRENTEAF
TRBJ2-1 | TRBV7-2 | ASSPSGSDNEQF
TRBJ1-6 | TRBV7-2 | ASSWKGGGAQPSPLH
TRBJ2-2 | TRBV7-2 | ASSSTRTQNTGELF
TRBJ1-1 | TRBV6-5 | ASSSSQNTEAF
TRBJ2-7 | TRBV10-3 | AISESGQESSYEQY
TRBJ1-2 | TRBV6-6 | ASRNQGVHYGYT
TRBJ1-5 | TRBV9 | ASSVAGEYQPQH
TRBJ2-5 | TRBV18 | ASSPPSLETQY
TRBJ1-2 | TRBV14 | ASSQDSRAGYT
TRBJ1-6 | TRBV7-9 | ASSLTGTNSPLH
TRBJ1-1 | TRBV10-2 | ASSEGGGRNTEAF
TRBJ2-3 | TRBV9 | ASSASSVTDTQY
TRBJ2-5 | TRBV4-1 | ASGPHGVAQETQY
TRBJ1-2 | TRBV6-1 | ASSEGTVPGYT
TRBJ1-4 | TRBV5-1 | ASSPTTATNEKLF
TRBJ2-2 | TRBV21-1 | ASSNLDTGLGGELF
TRBJ1-4 | TRBV6-5 | ASRDSPFNEKLF
TRBJ1-2 | TRBV19 | ASSATAEYGYT
TRBJ1-1 | TRBV7-9 | ASSPRGQVNTEAF
TRBJ1-4 | TRBV5-1 | ASSVNRGWAEKLF
TRBJ1-2 | TRBV6-5 | ASSQGPSGGGYT
TRBJ2-7 | TRBV7-2 | ASSISGTAYEQY